Here is one T cell receptor beta chain with its context. These data originate in a study of control samples from healthy donors and cancer patients. The assay was immunoSEQ multiplex PCR, and TCRdb's table has in-frame clones only and misses some. Of some 34,000 clones listed, approximately 93% are singletons. V was clipped by 2 bases and J by 4 bases; unmatched bases: 11. This CDR3 has 17 amino acids. The germline V gene has CDR1 SEHNR and CDR2 FQNEAQ (reference sequence). The chain has TRBV7-9 and TRBJ1-5, with 7 bases identical to TRBD1. This sequence originates from a man aged 40-50 years with colorectal cancer. Sequenced sample: PBMCs. This CDR3 is CASSLLIGDSRNQPQHF. The CDR3 DNA follows: TGTGCCAGCAGCTTATTAATCGGGGACAGTAGGAATCAGCCCCAGCATTTT.